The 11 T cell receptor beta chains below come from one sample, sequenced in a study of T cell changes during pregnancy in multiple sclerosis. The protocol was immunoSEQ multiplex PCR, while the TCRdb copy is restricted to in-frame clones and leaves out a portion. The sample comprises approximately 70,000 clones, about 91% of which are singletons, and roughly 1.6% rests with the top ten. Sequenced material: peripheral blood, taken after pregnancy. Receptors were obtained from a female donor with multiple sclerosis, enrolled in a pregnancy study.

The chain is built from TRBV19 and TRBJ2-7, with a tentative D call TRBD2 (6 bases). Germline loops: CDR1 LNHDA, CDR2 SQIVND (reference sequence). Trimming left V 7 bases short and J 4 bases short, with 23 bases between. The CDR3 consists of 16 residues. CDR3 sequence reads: CASKGGGDGSFYEQYF. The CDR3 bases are TGTGCCAGTAAGGGAGGAGGGGACGGATCCTTTTACGAGCAGTACTTC.

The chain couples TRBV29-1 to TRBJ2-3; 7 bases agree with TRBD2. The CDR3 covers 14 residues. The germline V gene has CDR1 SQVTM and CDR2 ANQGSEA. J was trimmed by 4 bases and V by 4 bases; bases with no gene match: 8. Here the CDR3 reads CSVGGGSGSDTQYF. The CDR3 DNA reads TGCAGCGTTGGGGGCGGGAGCGGCTCAGATACGCAGTATTTT.

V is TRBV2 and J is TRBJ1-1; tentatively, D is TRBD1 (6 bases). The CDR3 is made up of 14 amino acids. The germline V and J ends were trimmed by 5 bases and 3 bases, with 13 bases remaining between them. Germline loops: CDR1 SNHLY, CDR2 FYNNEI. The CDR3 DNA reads TGTGCCAGCAGTTTGACAGGCGGCGACACTGAAGCTTTCTTT. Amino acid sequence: CASSLTGGDTEAFF.

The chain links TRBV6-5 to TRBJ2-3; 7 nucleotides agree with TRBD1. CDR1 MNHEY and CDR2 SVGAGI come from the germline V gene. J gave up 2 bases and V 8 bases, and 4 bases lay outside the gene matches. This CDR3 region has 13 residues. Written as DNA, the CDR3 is TGTGCCAGCTCCGGGACAGACACAGATACGCAGTATTTT. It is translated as CASSGTDTDTQYF.

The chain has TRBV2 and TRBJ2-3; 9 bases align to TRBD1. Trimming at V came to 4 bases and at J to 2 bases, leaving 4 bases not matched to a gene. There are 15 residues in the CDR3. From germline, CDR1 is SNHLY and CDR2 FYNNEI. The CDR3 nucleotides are TGTGCCAGCAGTGCGGACAGGGGACCCACAGATACGCAGTATTTT. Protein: CASSADRGPTDTQYF.

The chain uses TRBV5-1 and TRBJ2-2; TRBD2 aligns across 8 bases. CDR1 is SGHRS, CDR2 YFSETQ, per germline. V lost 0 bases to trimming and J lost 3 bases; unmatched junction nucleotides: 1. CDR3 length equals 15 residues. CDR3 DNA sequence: TGCGCCAGCAGCTTGGCGGGAGGGGACACCGGGGAGCTGTTTTTT. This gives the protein CASSLAGGDTGELFF.

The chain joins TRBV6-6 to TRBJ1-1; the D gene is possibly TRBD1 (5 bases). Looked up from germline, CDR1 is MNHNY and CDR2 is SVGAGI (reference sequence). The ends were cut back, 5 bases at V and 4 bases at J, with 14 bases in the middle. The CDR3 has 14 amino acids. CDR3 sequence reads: CASSDSRRITEAFF. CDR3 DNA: TGTGCCAGCAGTGACAGCCGCAGGATCACTGAAGCTTTCTTT.

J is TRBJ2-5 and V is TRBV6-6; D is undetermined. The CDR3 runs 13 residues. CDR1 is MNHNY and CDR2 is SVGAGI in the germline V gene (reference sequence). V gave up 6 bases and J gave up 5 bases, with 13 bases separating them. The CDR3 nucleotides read TGTGCCAGCAGCCTGGAGTTACGGGAGACCCAGTACTTC. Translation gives CASSLELRETQYF.

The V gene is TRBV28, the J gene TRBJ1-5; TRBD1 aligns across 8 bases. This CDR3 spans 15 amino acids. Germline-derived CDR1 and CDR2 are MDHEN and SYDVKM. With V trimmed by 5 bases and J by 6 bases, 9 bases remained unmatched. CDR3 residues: CASSTRTGWAQPQHF. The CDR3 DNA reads TGTGCCAGCAGTACCCGGACAGGGTGGGCTCAGCCCCAGCATTTT.

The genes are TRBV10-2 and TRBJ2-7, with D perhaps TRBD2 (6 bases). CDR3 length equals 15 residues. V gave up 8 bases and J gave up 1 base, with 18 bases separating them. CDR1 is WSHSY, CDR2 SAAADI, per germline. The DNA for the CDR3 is TGCGCCAGCCAAGGCCAACATAGCGGTTCCTACGAGCAGTACTTC. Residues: CASQGQHSGSYEQYF.

The CDR3 sequence: CASSNSGTGGYEQYF. The CDR3 coding sequence is TGTGCCAGCAGCAACTCCGGGACAGGGGGCTACGAGCAGTACTTC. The chain carries TRBV5-4 and TRBJ2-7; 11 bases are shared with TRBD1. Germline V gene lookup returns CDR1 SGHNT and CDR2 YYREEE (reference sequence). V was clipped by 4 bases and J by 3 bases; unmatched bases: 6. This CDR3 contains 15 residues. Complete variable domain (other parts from reference TRBV5-4 and TRBJ2-7): ETGVTQSPTHLIKTRGQQVTLRCSSQSGHNTVSWYQQALGQGPQFIFQYYREEENGRGNFPPRFSGLQFPNYSSELNVNALELDDSALYLCASSNSGTGGYEQYFGPGTRLTVT.